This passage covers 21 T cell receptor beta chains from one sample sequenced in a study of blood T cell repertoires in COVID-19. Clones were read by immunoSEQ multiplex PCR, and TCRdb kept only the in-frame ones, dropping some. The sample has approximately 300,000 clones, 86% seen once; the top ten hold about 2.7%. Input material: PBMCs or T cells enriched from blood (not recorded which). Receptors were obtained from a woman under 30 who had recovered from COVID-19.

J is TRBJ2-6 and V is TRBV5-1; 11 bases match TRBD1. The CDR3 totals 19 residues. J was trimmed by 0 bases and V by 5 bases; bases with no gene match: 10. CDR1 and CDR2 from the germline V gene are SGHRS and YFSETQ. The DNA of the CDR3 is TGCGCCAGCAGGGCCAGGACAGGGGGCGTCAGCTCTGGGGCCAACGTCCTGACTTTC. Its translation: CASRARTGGVSSGANVLTF.

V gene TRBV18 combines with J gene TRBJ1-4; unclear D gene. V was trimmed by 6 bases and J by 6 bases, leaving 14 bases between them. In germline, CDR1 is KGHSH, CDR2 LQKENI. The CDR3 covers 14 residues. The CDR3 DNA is TGTGCCAGCTCCACCGCGGCCCGGGATGAAAAACTGTTTTTT. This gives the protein CASSTAARDEKLFF.

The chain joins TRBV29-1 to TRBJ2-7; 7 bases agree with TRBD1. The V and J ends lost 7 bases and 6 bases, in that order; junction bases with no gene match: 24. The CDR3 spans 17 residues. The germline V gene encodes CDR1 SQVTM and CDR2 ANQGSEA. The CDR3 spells CSATRSVQGVRPVEQYF. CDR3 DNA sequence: TGCAGCGCCACCAGGTCGGTTCAGGGGGTTCGCCCGGTCGAGCAGTACTTC.

CDR3 residues: CSVEDLGVWTGRVYEQFF. As DNA, the CDR3 is TGCAGCGTTGAAGATCTTGGGGTCTGGACCGGGAGAGTATATGAGCAGTTCTTC. The chain employs TRBV29-1 and TRBJ2-1; a possible D gene is TRBD2 (6 bases). The CDR3 loop spans 18 amino acids. V was cut by 0 bases and J by 8 bases, with 26 bases left in between. Germline V gives CDR1 SQVTM, CDR2 ANQGSEA.

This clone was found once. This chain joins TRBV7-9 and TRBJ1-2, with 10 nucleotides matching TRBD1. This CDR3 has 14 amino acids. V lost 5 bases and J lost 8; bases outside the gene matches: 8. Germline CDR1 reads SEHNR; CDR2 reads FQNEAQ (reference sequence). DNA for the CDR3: TGTGCCAGCAGCCCCGGGACAGGGGACCGGGGCTACACCTTC. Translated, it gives CASSPGTGDRGYTF.

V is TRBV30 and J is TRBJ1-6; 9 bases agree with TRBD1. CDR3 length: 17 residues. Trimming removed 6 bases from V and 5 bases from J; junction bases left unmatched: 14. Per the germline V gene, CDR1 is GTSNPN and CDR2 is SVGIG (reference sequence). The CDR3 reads CACRDREWGTHNSPLHF. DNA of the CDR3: TGTGCCTGCCGGGACAGGGAGTGGGGAACGCATAATTCACCCCTCCACTTT.

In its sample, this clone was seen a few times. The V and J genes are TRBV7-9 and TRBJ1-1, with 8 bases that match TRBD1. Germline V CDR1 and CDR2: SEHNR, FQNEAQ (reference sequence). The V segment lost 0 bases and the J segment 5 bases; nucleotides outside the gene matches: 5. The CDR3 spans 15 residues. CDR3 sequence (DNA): TGTGCCAGCAGCTTAGCGCAGGGACAGGCTACTGAAGCTTTCTTT. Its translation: CASSLAQGQATEAFF.

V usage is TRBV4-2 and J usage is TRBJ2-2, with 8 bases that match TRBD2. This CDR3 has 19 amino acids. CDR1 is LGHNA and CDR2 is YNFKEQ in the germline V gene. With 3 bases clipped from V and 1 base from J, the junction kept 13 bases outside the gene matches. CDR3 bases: TGTGCCAGCAGCCAGGGCCAAGGCACTAGCGGAGGGAACACCGGGGAGCTGTTTTTT. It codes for CASSQGQGTSGGNTGELFF.

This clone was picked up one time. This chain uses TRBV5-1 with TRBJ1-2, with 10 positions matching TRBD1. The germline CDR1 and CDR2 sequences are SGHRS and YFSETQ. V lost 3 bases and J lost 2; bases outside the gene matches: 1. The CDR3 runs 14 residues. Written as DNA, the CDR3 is TGCGCCAGCAGCTCGGGACAGGGGAACTATGGCTACACCTTC. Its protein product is CASSSGQGNYGYTF.

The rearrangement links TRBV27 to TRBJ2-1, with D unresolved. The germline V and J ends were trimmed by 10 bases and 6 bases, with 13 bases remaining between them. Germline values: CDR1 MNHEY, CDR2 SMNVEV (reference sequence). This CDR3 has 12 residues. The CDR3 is CANSNLGNEQFF. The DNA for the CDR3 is TGTGCCAACAGCAATCTAGGCAATGAGCAGTTCTTC.

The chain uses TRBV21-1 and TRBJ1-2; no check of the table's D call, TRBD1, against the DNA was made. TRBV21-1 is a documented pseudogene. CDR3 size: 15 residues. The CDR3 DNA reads TGTGCCAGCAGCAAAGGAATTCAGGGGCACTATGGCTACACCTTC. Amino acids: CASSKGIQGHYGYTF.

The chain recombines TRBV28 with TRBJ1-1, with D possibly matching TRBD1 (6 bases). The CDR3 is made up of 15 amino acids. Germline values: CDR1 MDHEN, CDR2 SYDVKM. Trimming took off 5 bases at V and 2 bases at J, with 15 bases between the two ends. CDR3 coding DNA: TGTGCCAGCAGTCGCGGAGGACAGCCAAACACTGAAGCTTTCTTT. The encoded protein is CASSRGGQPNTEAFF.

Here the CDR3 DNA reads TGTGCCTGGACCCTCGGGGTAAAGGACACTGAAGCTTTCTTT. Protein product: CAWTLGVKDTEAFF. V usage is TRBV30 and J usage is TRBJ1-1; no definite D call. Germline loops: CDR1 GTSNPN, CDR2 SVGIG (reference sequence). The CDR3 is made up of 14 amino acids. The V and J ends lost 4 bases and 3 bases respectively, with 15 bases between them. The full variable domain, in which reference TRBV30 and TRBJ1-1 provide the parts outside the CDR3, is SQTIHQWPATLVQPVGSPLSLECTVEGTSNPNLYWYRQAAGRGLQLLFYSVGIGQISSEVPQNLSASRPQDRQFILSSKKLLLSDSGFYLCAWTLGVKDTEAFFGQGTRLTVV.

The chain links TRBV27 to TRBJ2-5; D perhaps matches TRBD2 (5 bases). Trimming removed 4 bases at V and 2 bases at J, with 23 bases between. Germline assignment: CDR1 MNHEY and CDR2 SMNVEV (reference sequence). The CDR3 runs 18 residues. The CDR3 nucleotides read TGTGCCAGCAGTTATGCGAACCCCGGAGGCCCTAATCAAGAGACCCAGTACTTC. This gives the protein CASSYANPGGPNQETQYF.

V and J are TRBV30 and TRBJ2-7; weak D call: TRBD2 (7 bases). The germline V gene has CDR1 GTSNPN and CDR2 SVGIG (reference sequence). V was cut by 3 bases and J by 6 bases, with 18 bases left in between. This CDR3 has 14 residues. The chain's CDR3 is CAWRRFGGAGEQYF. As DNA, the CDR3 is TGTGCCTGGAGACGATTTGGGGGGGCCGGCGAGCAGTACTTC.

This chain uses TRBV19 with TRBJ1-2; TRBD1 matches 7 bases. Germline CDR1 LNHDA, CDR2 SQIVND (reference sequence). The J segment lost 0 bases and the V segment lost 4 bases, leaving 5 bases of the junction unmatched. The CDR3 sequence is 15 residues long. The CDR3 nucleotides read TGTGCCAGTAGTACCGACAGGGCCACTAACTATGGCTACACCTTC. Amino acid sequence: CASSTDRATNYGYTF.

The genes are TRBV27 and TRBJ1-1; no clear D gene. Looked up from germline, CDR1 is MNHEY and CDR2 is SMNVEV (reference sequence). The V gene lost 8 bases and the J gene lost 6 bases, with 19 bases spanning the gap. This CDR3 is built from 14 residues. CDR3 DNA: TGTGCCAGCGGAAAGGCTACTATTTTGGCTGAAGCTTTCTTT. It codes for CASGKATILAEAFF.

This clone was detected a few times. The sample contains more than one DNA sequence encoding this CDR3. CDR3 in DNA: TGTGCCAGCTCCCCGGACAGGGGGCAAGAGACCCAGTACTTC. Protein sequence: CASSPDRGQETQYF. The chain has TRBV18 and TRBJ2-5; 10 nucleotides line up with TRBD1. Germline trimming cut 6 bases from V and 2 bases from J; bases unmatched to any gene: 3. This CDR3 is 14 amino acids long. Germline V lookup: CDR1 KGHSH, CDR2 LQKENI.

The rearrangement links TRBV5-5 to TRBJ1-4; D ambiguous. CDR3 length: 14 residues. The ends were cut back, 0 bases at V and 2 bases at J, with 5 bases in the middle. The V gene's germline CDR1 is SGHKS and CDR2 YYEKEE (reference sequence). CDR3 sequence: CASSLGGTNEKLFF. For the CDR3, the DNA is TGTGCCAGCAGCTTGGGAGGGACTAATGAAAAACTGTTTTTT.

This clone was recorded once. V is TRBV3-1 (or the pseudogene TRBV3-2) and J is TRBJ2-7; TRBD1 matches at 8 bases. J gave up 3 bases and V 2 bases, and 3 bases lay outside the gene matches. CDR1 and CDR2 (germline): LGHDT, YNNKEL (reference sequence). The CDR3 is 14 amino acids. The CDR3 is CASSQLDRGYEQYF. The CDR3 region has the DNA TGTGCCAGCAGCCAACTTGACAGGGGCTACGAGCAGTACTTC.

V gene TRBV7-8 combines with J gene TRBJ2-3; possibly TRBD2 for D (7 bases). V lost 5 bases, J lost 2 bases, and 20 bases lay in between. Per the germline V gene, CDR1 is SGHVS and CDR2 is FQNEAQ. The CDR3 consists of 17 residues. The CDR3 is CASSPGDYRSSTDTQYF. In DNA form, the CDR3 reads TGTGCCAGCAGCCCAGGGGACTACCGATCGTCCACAGATACGCAGTATTTT.